A selection of T cell receptor beta chains follows, all from one sample in a study of CD4 T cells in relation to SARS-CoV-2 and coronaviruses. Their cognate antigens are unknown. Sequencing used immunoSEQ multiplex PCR; TCRdb keeps in-frame clones, though not all of them. The sample holds about 26,000 clones, approximately 73% seen once. Sample: CD4+ T cells from PBMCs, cultured in vitro. These receptor sequences come from a human donor in good health. Both conserved end residues are part of each CDR3. D genes are given only for firm matches. Where a row states a size, it is once, few, many or the class of an expanded clone; other rows omit it.

CDR3 DNA: TGTGCCAGCAGCCTCGAGGTCGGGTACGAGCAGTACTTC
CDR3 protein: CASSLEVGYEQYF
D gene: -
J gene: TRBJ2-7
V gene: TRBV2
clone size: once

CDR3 DNA: TGTGCCATCAGTGCCCCCAGGGAGGCAGATACGCAGTATTTT
CDR3 protein: CAISAPREADTQYF
D gene: -
J gene: TRBJ2-3
V gene: TRBV10-3
clone size: -

CDR3 DNA: TGTGCTAGTGGTGAAAAAGGACAGGGAGGAGATGGCTACACCTTC
CDR3 protein: CASGEKGQGGDGYTF
D gene: TRBD1
J gene: TRBJ1-2
V gene: TRBV12-5
clone size: -

CDR3 DNA: TGTGCTAGTGGCCCCTCGACGGACGTACCCCTCCACTTT
CDR3 protein: CASGPSTDVPLHF
D gene: -
J gene: TRBJ1-6
V gene: TRBV12-5
clone size: -

CDR3 DNA: TGCAGCGTTGGGGGGGGCGGCGGGAGACCCAATGAGCAGTTCTTC
CDR3 protein: CSVGGGGGRPNEQFF
D gene: -
J gene: TRBJ2-1
V gene: TRBV29-1
clone size: once

CDR3 DNA: TGTGCCAGCAGCAAGGGACAGAGCTCCTACGAGCAGTACTTC
CDR3 protein: CASSKGQSSYEQYF
D gene: TRBD1
J gene: TRBJ2-7
V gene: TRBV7-3
clone size: few

CDR3 DNA: TGTGCCAGCTCGCGCGGTGGGACAGGGGGTGTCGGTGGCTACACCTTC
CDR3 protein: CASSRGGTGGVGGYTF
D gene: TRBD1
J gene: TRBJ1-2
V gene: TRBV18
clone size: -

CDR3 DNA: TGTGCCAGCAGCTTAGTGGGACTAGCGGGAGGGGCCTACGAGCAGTACTTC
CDR3 protein: CASSLVGLAGGAYEQYF
D gene: TRBD2
J gene: TRBJ2-7
V gene: TRBV13
clone size: -

CDR3 DNA: TGTGCCTCTTGGGCCGGAGGGGGCGTGGGCCGGCATACGGGCGAGCAGTACTTC
CDR3 protein: CASWAGGGVGRHTGEQYF
D gene: -
J gene: TRBJ2-7
V gene: TRBV2
clone size: -

CDR3 DNA: TGCGCCAGCAGCCTGAACCTCGGGACAGGGGCTTCACCCCTCCACTTT
CDR3 protein: CASSLNLGTGASPLHF
D gene: TRBD1
J gene: TRBJ1-6
V gene: TRBV5-1
clone size: -

CDR3 DNA: TGCGCCAGCAGCTTGAAGGAAGGGAGGTACGAGCAGTACTTC
CDR3 protein: CASSLKEGRYEQYF
D gene: -
J gene: TRBJ2-7
V gene: TRBV5-1
clone size: -

CDR3 DNA: TGTGCCAGCATTAGACAGGGGTCTGGAAACACCATATATTTT
CDR3 protein: CASIRQGSGNTIYF
D gene: TRBD1
J gene: TRBJ1-3
V gene: TRBV19
clone size: -

CDR3 DNA: TGCGCCAGCAGCCCTGGGGTCAACACTGAAGCTTTCTTT
CDR3 protein: CASSPGVNTEAFF
D gene: -
J gene: TRBJ1-1
V gene: TRBV5-1
clone size: -

CDR3 DNA: TGTGCCAGCTCACCTGGGACGCCGATTACCTACAATGAGCAGTTCTTC
CDR3 protein: CASSPGTPITYNEQFF
D gene: -
J gene: TRBJ2-1
V gene: TRBV18
clone size: -

CDR3 DNA: TGTGCCAGTAGCCAATTACAGGGGGCGCGTCAGCCCCAGCATTTT
CDR3 protein: CASSQLQGARQPQHF
D gene: TRBD1
J gene: TRBJ1-5
V gene: TRBV19
clone size: few

CDR3 DNA: TGTGCCAGCTCACCGACAGGGGGAGGCGTGAACACTGAAGCTTTCTTT
CDR3 protein: CASSPTGGGVNTEAFF
D gene: TRBD1
J gene: TRBJ1-1
V gene: TRBV18
clone size: -

CDR3 DNA: TGTGCCAGTAGTATAGGTCGGGCTCGTCCGGCGGGTGGGCCCAGGAATACGCAGTATTTT
CDR3 protein: CASSIGRARPAGGPRNTQYF
D gene: -
J gene: TRBJ2-3
V gene: TRBV19
clone size: -

CDR3 DNA: TGCGCCAGCAGCGAGCTTAGTGGGAGAGGGGAGACCCAGTACTTC
CDR3 protein: CASSELSGRGETQYF
D gene: -
J gene: TRBJ2-5
V gene: TRBV5-1
clone size: -

CDR3 DNA: TGTGCCAGCAGCGCCCAGGGACTAGCGGGGGGAGAGACCCAGTACTTC
CDR3 protein: CASSAQGLAGGETQYF
D gene: TRBD2
J gene: TRBJ2-5
V gene: TRBV7-2
clone size: -

CDR3 DNA: TGCAGCGCGGGGGGAATTAGCGAGCAGTACTTC
CDR3 protein: CSAGGISEQYF
D gene: TRBD2
J gene: TRBJ2-7
V gene: TRBV29-1
clone size: -

CDR3 DNA: TGTGCCAGCAGGGGGCTAGCGGTCGCGAACACCGGGGAGCTGTTTTTT
CDR3 protein: CASRGLAVANTGELFF
D gene: TRBD2
J gene: TRBJ2-2
V gene: TRBV2
clone size: few

CDR3 DNA: TGTGCCAGCAGCACCGGGACAGGGGATTCACCCCTCCACTTT
CDR3 protein: CASSTGTGDSPLHF
D gene: TRBD1
J gene: TRBJ1-6
V gene: TRBV9
clone size: few

CDR3 DNA: TGTGCCAGCAGCTCGGACAGGGTCGTACACAACTCTGGGGCCAACGTCCTGACTTTC
CDR3 protein: CASSSDRVVHNSGANVLTF
D gene: TRBD1
J gene: TRBJ2-6
V gene: TRBV6-2/TRBV6-3
clone size: -

CDR3 DNA: TGTGCCAGCAGTTCTCTAACGGGGAGTACGCAGTATTTT
CDR3 protein: CASSSLTGSTQYF
D gene: -
J gene: TRBJ2-3
V gene: TRBV5-4
clone size: -

CDR3 DNA: TGTGCCAGTAGTATAAAGGGGTCGGTAGGCTACACCTTC
CDR3 protein: CASSIKGSVGYTF
D gene: -
J gene: TRBJ1-2
V gene: TRBV19
clone size: -

CDR3 DNA: TGTGCCAGCAGTGAAGTGGCTAGCGGGAGTGTGACAAACATTCAGTACTTC
CDR3 protein: CASSEVASGSVTNIQYF
D gene: TRBD2
J gene: TRBJ2-4
V gene: TRBV6-1
clone size: -

CDR3 DNA: TGTGCCATCAGTGAGTCGACGGGGGATAGAGGAAACACCATATATTTT
CDR3 protein: CAISESTGDRGNTIYF
D gene: -
J gene: TRBJ1-3
V gene: TRBV10-3
clone size: -

CDR3 DNA: TGCAGCGTTGAGAGGCGTCTGAAGAACACTGAAGCTTTCTTT
CDR3 protein: CSVERRLKNTEAFF
D gene: -
J gene: TRBJ1-1
V gene: TRBV29-1
clone size: -

CDR3 DNA: TGTGCCAGCAGCTTGGGGGGCACTCGAGGGCAAGAGACCCAGTACTTC
CDR3 protein: CASSLGGTRGQETQYF
D gene: -
J gene: TRBJ2-5
V gene: TRBV5-5
clone size: -

CDR3 DNA: TGTGCCAGCAGTAATGGGGCAGATCAGCCCCAGCATTTT
CDR3 protein: CASSNGADQPQHF
D gene: -
J gene: TRBJ1-5
V gene: TRBV3-1/TRBV3-2
clone size: -

CDR3 DNA: TGTGCCAGCTCACCCCCGGGGGGACAGAACTATGGCTACACCTTC
CDR3 protein: CASSPPGGQNYGYTF
D gene: TRBD1
J gene: TRBJ1-2
V gene: TRBV18
clone size: -

CDR3 DNA: TGTGCCAGCAGTTACTCGAATCCTCGCACTGAAGCTTTCTTT
CDR3 protein: CASSYSNPRTEAFF
D gene: -
J gene: TRBJ1-1
V gene: TRBV6-5
clone size: -

CDR3 DNA: TGTGCCATCAGGCAGGGGGCTTCCTACGAGCAGTACTTC
CDR3 protein: CAIRQGASYEQYF
D gene: TRBD1
J gene: TRBJ2-7
V gene: TRBV10-3
clone size: -

CDR3 DNA: TGCAGTGCTAGACAAGACAATGAGCAGTTCTTC
CDR3 protein: CSARQDNEQFF
D gene: -
J gene: TRBJ2-1
V gene: TRBV20-1
clone size: -

CDR3 DNA: TGTGCCAGCAGCCCCTCTGGGGGCTCGGGGGCCAACGTCCTGACTTTC
CDR3 protein: CASSPSGGSGANVLTF
D gene: -
J gene: TRBJ2-6
V gene: TRBV4-2
clone size: -

CDR3 DNA: TGTGCCAGCTCACCATCGGAGGGGGGCTCCTACAATGAGCAGTTCTTC
CDR3 protein: CASSPSEGGSYNEQFF
D gene: -
J gene: TRBJ2-1
V gene: TRBV18
clone size: -

CDR3 DNA: TGCGCCAGCAGCCAAGTCGGGCGGGGACCTAGCACAGATACGCAGTATTTT
CDR3 protein: CASSQVGRGPSTDTQYF
D gene: -
J gene: TRBJ2-3
V gene: TRBV4-1
clone size: -

CDR3 DNA: TGTGCCAGCAGCTCAGGGGGCTCCACAGATACGCAGTATTTT
CDR3 protein: CASSSGGSTDTQYF
D gene: TRBD1
J gene: TRBJ2-3
V gene: TRBV11-3
clone size: -

CDR3 DNA: TGTGCCAGCAGTTATCGGGGCCCCACTGAAGCTTTCTTT
CDR3 protein: CASSYRGPTEAFF
D gene: -
J gene: TRBJ1-1
V gene: TRBV6-2/TRBV6-3
clone size: -

CDR3 DNA: TGCAGTGCTAGTACAGGGCTCGGAAACACCATATATTTT
CDR3 protein: CSASTGLGNTIYF
D gene: -
J gene: TRBJ1-3
V gene: TRBV20-1
clone size: once

CDR3 DNA: TGTGCCAGCAGCTTGGTTCGGGGGGCTGGGGCCAACGTCCTGACTTTC
CDR3 protein: CASSLVRGAGANVLTF
D gene: TRBD2
J gene: TRBJ2-6
V gene: TRBV5-6
clone size: -

CDR3 DNA: TGTGCCAGCCGCAGAGCGGGGGTGGGTGGCTACACCTTC
CDR3 protein: CASRRAGVGGYTF
D gene: -
J gene: TRBJ1-2
V gene: TRBV6-5
clone size: -

CDR3 DNA: TGCGCCAGCAGCCAATCCCCGGGGAGGGGGAGCCAAGAGACCCAGTACTTC
CDR3 protein: CASSQSPGRGSQETQYF
D gene: -
J gene: TRBJ2-5
V gene: TRBV4-1
clone size: -

CDR3 DNA: TGTGCCACTACCGAGGGGGAGACCCAGTACTTC
CDR3 protein: CATTEGETQYF
D gene: -
J gene: TRBJ2-5
V gene: TRBV18
clone size: -

CDR3 DNA: TGTGCCAGCAGAAATAGCGGGGGCCTCCTGGACGAGCAGTACTTC
CDR3 protein: CASRNSGGLLDEQYF
D gene: TRBD2
J gene: TRBJ2-7
V gene: TRBV6-6
clone size: -

CDR3 DNA: TGCGCCAGCAGTGAGTCGATCGGGGCGACGAACACCGGGGAGCTGTTTTTT
CDR3 protein: CASSESIGATNTGELFF
D gene: -
J gene: TRBJ2-2
V gene: TRBV10-1
clone size: -

CDR3 DNA: TGTGCCACCCACAGGGGAAGAAACTATGGCTACACCTTC
CDR3 protein: CATHRGRNYGYTF
D gene: TRBD1
J gene: TRBJ1-2
V gene: TRBV28
clone size: -

CDR3 DNA: TGTGCCAGCTCACTGGGCCCGGGACGAAGCTCCTACGAGCAGTACTTC
CDR3 protein: CASSLGPGRSSYEQYF
D gene: -
J gene: TRBJ2-7
V gene: TRBV18
clone size: -

CDR3 DNA: TGTGCCAGCAGTTGGGGCACTGAAGCTTTCTTT
CDR3 protein: CASSWGTEAFF
D gene: -
J gene: TRBJ1-1
V gene: TRBV6-2/TRBV6-3
clone size: -

CDR3 DNA: TGCGCCAGCAGCCCGGGACAGGGGATGAATAATTCACCCCTCCACTTT
CDR3 protein: CASSPGQGMNNSPLHF
D gene: TRBD1
J gene: TRBJ1-6
V gene: TRBV5-1
clone size: few

CDR3 DNA: TGTGCCAGCTCACCATTGGGACAACTTACTGAAGCTTTCTTT
CDR3 protein: CASSPLGQLTEAFF
D gene: -
J gene: TRBJ1-1
V gene: TRBV18
clone size: -

CDR3 DNA: TGTGCCAGTAGTATCACAGATACGCAGTATTTT
CDR3 protein: CASSITDTQYF
D gene: -
J gene: TRBJ2-3
V gene: TRBV19
clone size: -

CDR3 DNA: TGTGCCACCCAGGCGGTTTCCTATGGCTACACCTTC
CDR3 protein: CATQAVSYGYTF
D gene: -
J gene: TRBJ1-2
V gene: TRBV19
clone size: few